The next 20 T cell receptor beta chains were all read from a single sample in a study of blood T cell repertoires in COVID-19. Produced via immunoSEQ multiplex PCR; TCRdb's table is partial and in-frame only. The table includes 140,000 to 150,000 clones, about 87% detected once. The sample comprised peripheral blood. The receptors were sampled from a woman in her fifties or sixties with acute or convalescent COVID-19.

The chain couples TRBV18 to TRBJ1-6, with D unclear. CDR1 and CDR2 (germline): KGHSH, LQKENI. CDR3 size: 18 residues. With 4 bases removed from V and 0 bases from J, the gap between germline ends came to 16 bases. The DNA of the CDR3 is TGTGCCAGCTCACGCGACATCCGTTCGAGCTCCTATAATTCACCCCTCCACTTT. The encoded protein is CASSRDIRSSSYNSPLHF.

CDR3 region: CASSFPPVPGELFF. The CDR3 DNA reads as TGCGCCAGCAGCTTCCCCCCGGTCCCCGGGGAGCTGTTTTTT. This sequence joins TRBV5-1 and TRBJ2-2; no clear D. Germline V gene lookup returns CDR1 SGHRS and CDR2 YFSETQ. The CDR3 sequence is 14 residues long. The V and J ends lost 2 bases and 6 bases respectively, with 11 bases between them.

The genes are TRBV30 and TRBJ2-7, with a possible D match to TRBD2 (6 bases). With 2 bases removed from V and 3 bases from J, the gap between germline ends came to 11 bases. The CDR3 covers 13 residues. Germline loops: CDR1 GTSNPN, CDR2 SVGIG (reference sequence). The CDR3 sequence: CAWSRGVDYEQYF. The CDR3 region has the DNA TGTGCCTGGAGTCGCGGGGTAGACTACGAGCAGTACTTC.

The chain employs TRBV6-1 and TRBJ1-5, with TRBD1 as a possible D gene (5 bases). Germline V lookup: CDR1 MNHNS, CDR2 SASEGT. The CDR3 length is 15 residues. V was trimmed by 1 base and J by 3 bases, leaving 10 bases between them. The CDR3 is CASSEGQHFNQPQHF. In nucleotides, the CDR3 is TGTGCCAGCAGTGAAGGACAGCATTTCAATCAGCCCCAGCATTTT.

V is TRBV3-1 (or the pseudogene TRBV3-2) and J is TRBJ1-2; tentative D call: TRBD1 (5 bases). The V and J ends lost 1 base and 7 bases respectively, with 10 bases between them. The CDR3 spans 13 residues. CDR1 is LGHDT and CDR2 is YNNKEL in the germline V gene (reference sequence). Here the CDR3 DNA reads TGTGCCAGCAGCCAAGGGGGGGGAACTGGCTACACCTTC. It specifies CASSQGGGTGYTF.

This clone was found once. The chain employs TRBV18 and TRBJ2-1; 10 nucleotides match TRBD2. The CDR3 length is 17 residues. With 3 bases clipped from V and 7 bases from J, the junction kept 12 bases outside the gene matches. Per germline, CDR1 KGHSH and CDR2 LQKENI. The CDR3: CASSPHPLAGEGNEQFF. In nucleotides, the CDR3 is TGTGCCAGCTCACCCCATCCCCTAGCGGGAGAGGGGAATGAGCAGTTCTTC.

This chain links TRBV2 with TRBJ1-5; TRBD1 matches at 8 bases. Germline V CDR1 and CDR2: SNHLY, FYNNEI. J gave up 7 bases and V 5 bases, and 10 bases lay outside the gene matches. The CDR3 totals 15 residues. DNA for the CDR3: TGTGCCAGCAGTATGGACAGGGCGGTTCTGCAGCCCCAGCATTTT. Residues: CASSMDRAVLQPQHF. Combining the CDR3 with reference TRBV2 and TRBJ1-5 gives the whole variable domain EPEVTQTPSHQVTQMGQEVILRCVPISNHLYFYWYRQILGQKVEFLVSFYNNEISEKSEIFDDQFSVERPDGSNFTLKIRSTKLEDSAMYFCASSMDRAVLQPQHFGDGTRLSIL.

The genes are TRBV9 and TRBJ1-2; 8 positions agree with TRBD1. This CDR3 spans 16 amino acids. Germline V gene data show CDR1 as SGDLS and CDR2 as YYNGEE. V shed 4 bases and J 0 bases; nucleotides not matched to a gene: 8. The CDR3 here is CASSLRTGFSNYGYTF. The CDR3, as DNA: TGTGCCAGCAGCTTACGGACAGGGTTCTCTAACTATGGCTACACCTTC.

The V gene is TRBV5-1, the J gene TRBJ1-2; weak D call: TRBD1 (6 bases). Germline CDR1 SGHRS, CDR2 YFSETQ. The V end was cut by 7 bases, the J end by 4 bases, with 14 bases between. The CDR3 sequence is 13 residues long. The CDR3, as DNA: TGCGCCAGCGCTACAGACAGGTCCTATGGCTACACCTTC. Its translation: CASATDRSYGYTF.

The gene calls are TRBV5-1 and TRBJ2-1; 7 positions match TRBD2. V lost 2 bases and J lost 2; bases outside the gene matches: 7. CDR3 size: 16 residues. In germline, CDR1 is SGHRS, CDR2 YFSETQ. This chain's CDR3 is CASSFASGLTYNEQFF. The CDR3 nucleotides are TGCGCCAGCAGCTTCGCTAGCGGACTTACCTACAATGAGCAGTTCTTC.

About this clone: Other DNA variants within this sample encode the same CDR3. The rearrangement uses TRBV7-9 and TRBJ1-2; D may be TRBD1 (5 bases). The germline V and J ends were trimmed by 5 bases and 1 base, with 11 bases remaining between them. Per germline, CDR1 SEHNR and CDR2 FQNEAQ (reference sequence). The CDR3 is 14 amino acids. CDR3 bases: TGTGCCAGCAGCCTGGTCGGGGGTAACTATGGCTACACCTTC. Translating gives CASSLVGGNYGYTF.

The V gene is TRBV19, the J gene TRBJ1-2, with 7 bases identical to TRBD1. After removal of 6 bases from V and 4 bases from J, the junction contained 11 bases not matched to a gene. The CDR3 is made up of 15 amino acids. In germline, CDR1 is LNHDA, CDR2 SQIVND (reference sequence). CDR3 nucleotides: TGTGCCAGTAGGAACAACTACAGGGGAAGCTATGGCTACACCTTC. Translating it yields CASRNNYRGSYGYTF.

The chain uses TRBV9 and TRBJ1-3, with D maybe TRBD1 (5 bases). Trimming removed 4 bases at V and 0 bases at J, with 14 bases between. Germline V gene data show CDR1 as SGDLS and CDR2 as YYNGEE. The CDR3 runs to 16 residues. CDR3 coding DNA: TGTGCCAGCAGCACGGAGACAGCTACCTCTGGAAACACCATATATTTT. Encoded protein: CASSTETATSGNTIYF.

The chain links TRBV4-1 to TRBJ1-1, with D uncertain. Germline V lookup: CDR1 MGHRA, CDR2 YSYEKL. V was cut by 2 bases and J by 1 base, with 5 bases left in between. This CDR3 has 13 amino acids. CDR3 sequence: CASSQKQNTEAFF. For the CDR3, the DNA is TGCGCCAGCAGCCAAAAACAGAACACTGAAGCTTTCTTT.

For the CDR3, the DNA is TGTGCCAGCAGCCCGACCGGGGTGAGGCAGCCCCAGCATTTT. This codes for CASSPTGVRQPQHF. The chain joins TRBV7-8 to TRBJ1-5; D gene uncertain. This CDR3 is 14 amino acids long. Germline-derived CDR1 and CDR2 are SGHVS and FQNEAQ. Deletions cut 5 bases from V and 7 bases from J, with 15 bases between.

This chain links TRBV11-3 with TRBJ1-2; no reliable D call. Germline CDR1 SGHNT, CDR2 YENEEA. This CDR3 contains 14 residues. Trimming cost V 2 bases and J 4 bases, with 11 bases left between them. DNA for the CDR3: TGTGCCAGCAGCTTACTCCCAGAACCCTATGGCTACACCTTC. Translated: CASSLLPEPYGYTF.

The V gene is TRBV6-5, the J gene TRBJ2-6; D gene ambiguous. Germline V CDR1 and CDR2: MNHEY, SVGAGI. The CDR3 extends over 13 amino acids. V was pared by 6 bases and J by 0 bases, with 3 bases between. The CDR3 sequence: CASRSSGANVLTF. In DNA, the CDR3 is TGTGCCAGCAGGAGCTCTGGGGCCAACGTCCTGACTTTC.

The chain combines TRBV6-5 with TRBJ1-6; D is uncertain. Trimming pared 10 bases from V and 5 bases from J, leaving 18 bases between. Germline-derived CDR1 and CDR2 are MNHEY and SVGAGI. CDR3 length: 15 residues. The CDR3 loop reads CATSYWAANNSPLHF. CDR3 nucleotide sequence: TGTGCCACCTCTTACTGGGCAGCTAATAATTCACCCCTCCACTTT.

This clone was seen a single time. J is TRBJ1-5 and V is TRBV2; 9 bases fit TRBD1. The junction had 3 bases not matched to a gene; V was cut back by 5 bases and J by 1 base. Germline V CDR1 and CDR2: SNHLY, FYNNEI. The CDR3 loop spans 15 amino acids. CDR3 nucleotide sequence: TGTGCCAGCAGTTTGGACAGGGGAAGCAATCAGCCCCAGCATTTT. Residues: CASSLDRGSNQPQHF.

The chain couples TRBV6-5 to TRBJ1-1, with 10 bases lining up with TRBD1. With 7 bases clipped from V and 1 base from J, the junction kept 6 bases outside the gene matches. The CDR3 has 15 residues. Germline CDR1 and CDR2: MNHEY and SVGAGI. The CDR3 DNA sequence: TGTGCCAGCACCCGACAGGGGGCTGGGAACACTGAAGCTTTCTTT. Amino acid sequence: CASTRQGAGNTEAFF.